Listed below are T cell receptor beta chains from one sample, sequenced in a study of blood T cell repertoires in COVID-19. The assay was immunoSEQ multiplex PCR, and TCRdb's table has in-frame clones only and misses some. The data contain fewer than 120,000 clones, roughly 79% of them singletons. The sample was peripheral blood. These receptors were taken from a woman older than 75 with active or convalescent COVID-19. CDR3s include the opening cysteine and the closing phenylalanine or tryptophan. D genes are given only for firm matches. Clone size is not always given. Where it is, it says once, few, many or a class for expanded clones.

v_gene,d_gene,j_gene,abundance,CDR3nt,CDR3aa
TRBV5-4,NA,TRBJ2-5,NA,TGTGCCAGCAGCTTGGGCGGGGACAGTCAAGAGACCCAGTACTTC,CASSLGGDSQETQYF
TRBV29-1,TRBD1,TRBJ2-1,once,TGCAGCGTAGAAATTCCTACGGGACAGTCATACAATGAGCAGTTCTTC,CSVEIPTGQSYNEQFF
TRBV6-1,TRBD2,TRBJ2-1,NA,TGTGCCAGCAGTCGGCGGGGGGATCCCTACAATGAGCAGTTCTTC,CASSRRGDPYNEQFF
TRBV5-1,NA,TRBJ2-5,NA,TGCGCCAGCAGCTTGGTTTCGAGCCAAGAGACCCAGTACTTC,CASSLVSSQETQYF
TRBV7-6,TRBD1,TRBJ1-6,NA,TGTGCCAGCAGCTTGGCGACAGGGAACTCACCCCTCCACTTT,CASSLATGNSPLHF
TRBV18,NA,TRBJ2-2,NA,TGTGCCAGCTCACCTGGACTCCCCAGGACCGGGGAGCTGTTTTTT,CASSPGLPRTGELFF
TRBV28,TRBD1,TRBJ2-4,NA,TGTGCCAGCAGTTCCGCCCGCCACAGGGGGTTTAACATTCAGTACTTC,CASSSARHRGFNIQYF
TRBV2,TRBD1,TRBJ1-2,NA,TGTGCCAGCAGTTCCAGGGGGCCAATTGGTGGCTACACCTTC,CASSSRGPIGGYTF
TRBV19,TRBD2,TRBJ2-7,NA,TGTGCCAGTAGCCTTAGCGGGAGGGCACGGGCCTACGAGCAGTACTTC,CASSLSGRARAYEQYF
TRBV5-5,NA,TRBJ1-1,few,TGTGCCAGCAGCTTGATACGGCCACGGGGGGAAGCTTTCTTT,CASSLIRPRGEAFF
TRBV4-1,TRBD1,TRBJ1-3,NA,TGCGCCAGCAGCCAGAGGGGACAGGGGGCTGGAAACACCATATATTTT,CASSQRGQGAGNTIYF
TRBV7-9,NA,TRBJ1-1,NA,TGTGCCAGCAGCCCCCTCGGAGGGGTCATGAACACTGAAGCTTTCTTT,CASSPLGGVMNTEAFF
TRBV25-1,NA,TRBJ2-1,NA,TGTGCCAGCAAGAAGGACACCTACAATGAGCAGTTCTTC,CASKKDTYNEQFF
TRBV19,TRBD2,TRBJ2-7,NA,TGTGCCAGTAGTATAGAACGGACTAGCGGCTACGAGCAGTACTTC,CASSIERTSGYEQYF
TRBV7-8,TRBD2,TRBJ2-3,NA,TGTGCCAGCAGCTTAGCGCAATCGGGACTAGCGGGAGATCCCACAGATACGCAGTATTTT,CASSLAQSGLAGDPTDTQYF
TRBV6-2/TRBV6-3,TRBD1,TRBJ2-7,NA,TGTGCCAGCAGTTACTCGACAGGGTCCACCTACGAGCAGTACTTC,CASSYSTGSTYEQYF
TRBV19,TRBD2,TRBJ2-3,NA,TGTGCCAGTAGTACTAGCGGGAGGGGAGATACGCAGTATTTT,CASSTSGRGDTQYF
TRBV2,TRBD2,TRBJ2-7,NA,TGTGCCAGCGGGACTAGCGGAGTTTACGAGCAGTACTTC,CASGTSGVYEQYF
TRBV5-6,NA,TRBJ2-1,many,TGTGCCAGCAGCTCTTCGACTGCTAGCTCCTACAATGAGCAGTTCTTC,CASSSSTASSYNEQFF
TRBV6-5,TRBD1,TRBJ2-7,NA,TGTGCCAGCAGTTTACAGGGGCATGATGCCTACGAGCAGTACTTC,CASSLQGHDAYEQYF
TRBV7-8,TRBD1,TRBJ1-2,NA,TGTGCCAGCAGCTTAGTACCGGGACAGGGGATCGTAAACTATGGCTACACCTTC,CASSLVPGQGIVNYGYTF
TRBV18,TRBD1,TRBJ2-7,NA,TGTGCCAGCTCACCAAAAACCGGACAGGGTGGATCATACGAGCAGTACTTC,CASSPKTGQGGSYEQYF
TRBV24-1,TRBD1,TRBJ1-5,NA,TGTGCCACCAAAGATTTTAACAGGGGCCGCAATCAGCCCCAGCATTTT,CATKDFNRGRNQPQHF
TRBV30,TRBD2,TRBJ2-4,NA,TGTGCCTGGAAGGGGCGGGAGGTAGCCAAAAACATTCAGTACTTC,CAWKGREVAKNIQYF
TRBV6-5,TRBD1,TRBJ1-3,medium-sized,TGTGCCAGCAGTCTCATTGGACAGGGTAACACCATATATTTT,CASSLIGQGNTIYF
TRBV13,NA,TRBJ2-3,NA,TGTGCCAGCAGCTTAGTGGCAGGCGGGGCAGATACGCAGTATTTT,CASSLVAGGADTQYF
TRBV4-2,TRBD2,TRBJ2-3,NA,TGTGCCAGCAGCCAAGATCCCGCGGGAGAATATGCAGATACGCAGTATTTT,CASSQDPAGEYADTQYF
TRBV5-4,TRBD2,TRBJ2-5,NA,TGTGCCAGCAGCGGGAGCGGGAGCAGGACCCAGTACTTC,CASSGSGSRTQYF
TRBV7-2,NA,TRBJ2-7,NA,TGTGCCAGCAGCTTTGCCGGGTATTTGTCCTACGAGCAGTACTTC,CASSFAGYLSYEQYF
TRBV7-8,NA,TRBJ1-1,NA,TGTGCCAGCAGCTTGAGAGGGCGGAACACTGAAGCTTTCTTT,CASSLRGRNTEAFF
TRBV2,NA,TRBJ2-5,NA,TGTGCCAGCAATAACAGGGATCGAGGGGAGACCCAGTACTTC,CASNNRDRGETQYF
TRBV5-1,TRBD1,TRBJ2-4,few,TGCGCCAGCAGCACCGCCGGACAGGGGTTCTCGGACATTCAGTACTTC,CASSTAGQGFSDIQYF
TRBV5-4,TRBD1,TRBJ2-1,once,TGTGCCAGCAGCTTCAACAGGGGGAACAATGAGCAGTTCTTC,CASSFNRGNNEQFF
TRBV7-8,NA,TRBJ1-4,few,TGTGCCAGCAGCCGTGACGCAGGGCGGGAAAAACTGTTTTTT,CASSRDAGREKLFF